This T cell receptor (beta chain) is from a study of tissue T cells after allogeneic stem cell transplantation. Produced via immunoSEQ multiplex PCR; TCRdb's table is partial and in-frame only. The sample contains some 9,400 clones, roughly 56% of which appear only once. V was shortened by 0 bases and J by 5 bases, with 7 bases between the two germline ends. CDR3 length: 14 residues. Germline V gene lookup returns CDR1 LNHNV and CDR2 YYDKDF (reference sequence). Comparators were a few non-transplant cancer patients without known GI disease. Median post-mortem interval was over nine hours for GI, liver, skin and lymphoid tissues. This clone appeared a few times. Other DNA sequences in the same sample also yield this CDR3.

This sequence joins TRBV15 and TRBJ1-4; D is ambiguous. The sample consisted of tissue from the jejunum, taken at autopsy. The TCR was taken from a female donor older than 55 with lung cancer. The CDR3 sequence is CATSRDLGNEKLFF. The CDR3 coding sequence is TGTGCCACCAGCAGAGATCTGGGGAATGAAAAACTGTTTTTT. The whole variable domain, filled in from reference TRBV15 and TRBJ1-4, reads DAMVIQNPRYQVTQFGKPVTLSCSQTLNHNVMYWYQQKSSQAPKLLFHYYDKDFNNEADTPDNFQSRRPNTSFCFLDIRSPGLGDTAMYLCATSRDLGNEKLFFGSGTQLSVL.